This T cell receptor beta chain was identified during a study of cytomegalovirus exposure and HLA in healthy donors. Germline CDR1 reads SGHRS; CDR2 reads YFSETQ. CDR3 length equals 17 residues. Losses at the gene ends were 0 bases for V and 4 bases for J; bases not matched to a gene: 8. Of note for this clone: Its antigen is undetermined.

PCR employed 60 Vbeta and 13 Jbeta primers. This table comes from immunoSEQ multiplex PCR, and its TCRdb copy is limited to in-frame clones, with some not included. In the table there are 30,000 to 40,000 clones, 70% to 85% of which are singletons. Findings and caveats of the study: Sequence variants that were highly shared formed a cluster that was likely a sequencing artifact. Researchers counted around 180 TCR beta chains as cytomegalovirus-associated. Approximately 18,000 TCR beta sequences were associated with HLA alleles at 0.05 false discovery rate in a later analysis. The sole available immune exposure information was CMV serostatus.

V usage is TRBV5-1 and J usage is TRBJ2-5; TRBD2 matches at 11 bases. Sequenced: PBMCs. This sequence originates from a woman aged 18-29 years in good health and CMV-seropositive. The CDR3 DNA reads as TGCGCCAGCAGCTTGGGAGGGCTAGCGGGGGGCCGAGAGACCCAGTACTTC. Amino acid sequence: CASSLGGLAGGRETQYF.